This T cell receptor (beta chain) came from a study of shared clonotypes between healthy human individuals (dated by TCRdb to 2018 to 2020). Study-wide context: A few men and two women, aged 18 to 49 years, made up the cohort. Different laboratories and diverse techniques were used to prepare libraries and sequence TCR repertoires, to increase sequencing depth and limit assay-specific biases. For each donor, CD4 naive and CD4 memory were each given three plates, CD8 naive was given two plates, and CD8 memory was given one plate. To estimate repertoire size and how much clonotypes are shared between individuals, the study performed deep sequencing of blood TCR repertoires from 4 to 6 healthy adults. Per donor, leukapheresis produced somewhere between about 0.94 and 8.9 billion PBMCs.

TCR CDR3 regions were amplified from genomic DNA by multiplex PCR using the deep immunoSEQ assay. For each cell subset, the extracted genomic DNA was distributed evenly across all wells of several immunoSEQ 96-well plates, and each plate served as one replicate. For sorted subsets, about 0.2 ug genomic DNA, equal to tens of thousands of T cell genomes, was loaded into each replicate PCR. The purified libraries were quantified using a Qubit 3.0 fluorometer, sized with a Bioanalyzer 2100, and then quantified again using the KAPA Library Quantification kit. A separate single-read 150-cycle Illumina NextSeq 550 flow cell was used to sequence each immunoSEQ 96-well plate. The study's processing was this. The immunoSEQ output contained only junctional sequences without quality scores, so filtering could not match that applied to full-length reads. To assign V/J genes and CDR3, sequences were annotated using PyIR, a Python wrapper for IgBLAST v1.9, with IMGT germline references. Reads were filtered out if the reads had weak V/J assignments (E-value above 1e-6), no CDR3, stop codons, out-of-frame junctions, or ambiguous translated residues. V3J clonotypes were defined by identical inferred V gene, J gene, and CDR3 amino acid sequence. Percentage overlap between repertoires was computed as shared unique clonotypes divided by the size of the smaller repertoire. Three approaches were used to assess repertoire richness: RTK rarefaction, the Chao1 estimator, and Recon v2.1 estimates of unobserved clonotypes. For all TCRbeta clonotypes obtained by the gDNA method from a few donors, generation probabilities were computed with OLGA. In TCRdb, the immuneACCESS table is reduced to in-frame sequences with V and J assigned. These tables do not hold every clone; where another copy was compared, an unresolved V gene accounts for under half, and the others remain unexplained. Clone size and V and J calls were adopted from that table, with D and trimming inferred from the DNA. Counted in this sample were some 2.4 million clones; over 85% of them appeared once. The ten largest clones add up to approximately 0.36% of the sample.

The donors were healthy, HIV-negative adults with no recently reported acute infections or vaccinations. Every donor was a Caucasian adult residing in Nashville, Tennessee, USA. CD4+ T cells were enriched by magnetic negative selection, after which naive cells were positively selected on CD45RA and the negative fraction was taken as the memory subset. After blood collection by leukapheresis, PBMCs were isolated using Ficoll-Histopaque density gradient centrifugation and then cryopreserved in the vapor phase of liquid nitrogen. Analytical flow cytometry was used to check the purity and quantity of each magnetically sorted T cell population. From each sorted fraction, genomic DNA was isolated and quantified by UV absorbance on a Nanodrop 2000c. Worth noting for this clone: There is no known antigen for this receptor. One base away there is no much larger clone; base qualities are not given.

The paper's findings and limits, for the study overall: Naive subsets generally had larger estimated clonotype richness than memory subsets. Based on pairwise subsampling, the degree of clonotype sharing among donors was expected to be affected by sequencing depth. Sampling was restricted to blood, and TCR repertoires in tissues likely differ from the TCR repertoires found in blood. Sharing across four donors was observed for about 5% of naive CD4, about 4% of naive CD8, over 2% of memory CD4, and about 0.4% of memory CD8 clonotypes. Rarefaction of sorted-subset datasets indicated incomplete sequencing despite the large sequencing depth. Clonotypes shared by all four sorted-subset donors showed higher generation probabilities than non-shared clonotypes. Because the study included a small number of donors, the genetic and exposure-history diversity represented was limited.

The germline V gene specifies MGHRA as CDR1 and YSYEKL as CDR2. The CDR3, cysteine through phenylalanine, is 13 amino acids long. The DNA shown is the 39-base CDR3, in frame from base 1. V loses 0 bases of germline sequence and J loses 4 bases, and the interval between the two ends is 4 bases. The clonotype was recovered from a young man in good health. Some clones in this sample may be carry-over from other donors' samples. The sequenced material came from naive CD4+ T cells from PBMCs. The cell subset or site label on this specimen signifies: CD45RA+ positively selected. The chain employs TRBV4-1 and TRBJ1-5; the D gene assignment is ambiguous. The CDR3: CASSQDQNQPQHF. The bases read TGCGCCAGCAGCCAAGACCAGAATCAGCCCCAGCATTTT.